These 27 T cell receptor beta chains were sequenced from one sample in a study of Graves' ophthalmopathy and Graves' hyperthyroidism. Transcripts of RNA were the source for amplifying TCR beta CDR3 regions. RT-PCR with HTBI primers came first, then second-round multiplex PCR. TCRdb re-called the multiplex PCR reads with MiXCR, one entry per CDR3 protein. The sample holds around 1,000,000 distinct CDR3 sequences, roughly 35% seen once. The sample taken for sequencing was peripheral blood or thyroid tissue (not recorded which). The receptors were sampled from an adult man with Graves' hyperthyroidism.

This sequence joins TRBV5-1 and TRBJ1-6, with D unclear. Trimming took 0 bases from V and 8 from J, leaving 9 bases between them. The CDR3 runs to 14 residues. Germline CDR1 SGHRS, CDR2 YFSETQ. Written as DNA, the CDR3 is TGCGCCAGCAGCTTGGATGGACGGGATTCACCCCTCCACTTT. Translated: CASSLDGRDSPLHF.

Details on this clonotype: A junction boundary mismatches the germline segment, possibly from a read error. This sequence joins TRBV20-1 and TRBJ2-5; unclear D gene. The CDR3 spans 16 residues. CDR1 is DFQATT, CDR2 SNEGSKA, per germline (reference sequence). The CDR3 coding sequence is TGCAGCGCTAGAGATAAAAGTGGAGTCGGCAATCAGCCCCAGTACTTC. Translation: CSARDKSGVGNQPQYF.

This clonotype has at least ten counts. The chain couples TRBV19 to TRBJ1-5, with unresolved D. In germline, CDR1 is LNHDA, CDR2 SQIVND (reference sequence). Trimming took 9 bases from V and 0 from J, leaving 12 bases between them. The CDR3 has 14 amino acids. Here the CDR3 DNA reads TGTGCCAGCCTCCGTCGGGGTAGCAATCAGCCCCAGCATTTT. This codes for CASLRRGSNQPQHF.

On this clonotype: It is likely a read error, because the conserved phenylalanine at the end of the CDR3 is missing. The rearrangement joins TRBV20-1 to TRBJ2-5; D possibly corresponds to TRBD1 (5 bases). Deletions cut 1 base from V and 6 bases from J, with 12 bases between. The CDR3 is 13 amino acids. Germline CDR1 and CDR2: DFQATT and SNEGSKA (reference sequence). In DNA, the CDR3 is TGCAGTGCTAGAGGGGGCAGCTCCAAGACCCAGTACTTA. The encoded protein is CSARGGSSKTQYL.

The chain uses TRBV11-2 and TRBJ2-7; 9 positions match TRBD1. The trim removed 6 bases at V and 9 bases at J, leaving 9 bases unmatched. This CDR3 is 13 amino acids long. Germline-derived CDR1 and CDR2 are SGHAT and FQNNGV. In DNA, the CDR3 is TGTGCCAGCAGAGATCGGACAGGGGTAAGGCAGTACTTC. Protein: CASRDRTGVRQYF.

The chain employs TRBV2 and TRBJ2-7, with D possibly matching TRBD1 (5 bases). Germline CDR1 and CDR2: SNHLY and FYNNEI. There are 12 residues in the CDR3. The V end was cut by 11 bases, the J end by 1 base, with 12 bases between. The CDR3 loop is CAPARTSYEQYF. The CDR3 DNA reads TGTGCCCCGGCCAGGACATCCTACGAGCAGTACTTC.

Note on this clonotype: This sequence may be a read error, since a much larger clone differs from it by one base. The V call is TRBV9, the J call TRBJ1-2, with no clear D. The V gene's germline CDR1 is SGDLS and CDR2 YYNGEE. Trimming took 3 bases from V and 8 from J, leaving 14 bases between them. This CDR3 region has 13 residues. DNA of the CDR3: TGTGCCAGCAGCGCAGGAACCCAAACCGGCTACACCTTC. Protein: CASSAGTQTGYTF. The variable domain in full, with the rest retrieved from reference TRBV9 and TRBJ1-2, is DSGVTQTPKHLITATGQRVTLRCSPRSGDLSVYWYQQSLDQGLQFLIQYYNGEERAKGNILERFSAQQFPDLHSELNLSSLELGDSALYFCASSAGTQTGYTFGSGTRLTVV.

This clonotype was seen once. At one end the junction does not follow the germline gene, possibly because of a read error. The rearrangement uses TRBV6-5 and TRBJ1-5; D is undetermined. Germline lookup yields CDR1 MNHEY and CDR2 SVGAGI. The CDR3 is made up of 13 amino acids. The CDR3 DNA is TGTGCCAGCAGTTACTCGAACGTTCAGCCCCGGCATTTT. It encodes CASSYSNVQPRHF.

This clonotype was detected a few times. The chain is built from TRBV20-1 and TRBJ1-2; TRBD1 might be the D (5 bases). Trimming took 6 bases from V and 0 from J, leaving 26 bases between them. The germline CDR1 and CDR2 sequences are DFQATT and SNEGSKA (reference sequence). The length of the CDR3 is 18 residues. The CDR3 sequence is CSAVGPGMRKRANYGYTF. CDR3 nucleotide sequence: TGCAGTGCGGTCGGTCCAGGGATGAGGAAAAGGGCTAACTATGGCTACACCTTC.

This clonotype was detected ten times or more. This rearrangement joins TRBV29-1 to TRBJ2-5; 8 bases match TRBD2. Germline V lookup: CDR1 SQVTM, CDR2 ANQGSEA. V lost 6 bases to trimming and J lost 5 bases; unmatched junction nucleotides: 8. This CDR3 spans 13 amino acids. The CDR3 coding sequence is TGCAGCGTACGTTCTAGCGGGTCCGAGACCCAGTACTTC. This codes for CSVRSSGSETQYF.

On this clonotype: This may stem from a read error, because a much larger clone lies one nucleotide away. The chain joins TRBV28 to TRBJ2-7; 9 bases align to TRBD1. The CDR3 loop spans 15 amino acids. Looked up from germline, CDR1 is MDHEN and CDR2 is SYDVKM. V trimming: 5 bases; J trimming: 2 bases; junction bases outside the gene matches: 7. The CDR3 DNA sequence: TGTGCCAGCAGTCAACCGAGACAGGGGGCCTACGAGCAGTACTTC. This encodes CASSQPRQGAYEQYF.

The chain links TRBV7-3 to TRBJ1-2, with TRBD1 matching over 7 bases. The CDR3 extends over 20 amino acids. Germline loops: CDR1 SGHTA, CDR2 FQGTGA. V lost 2 bases and J lost 6; bases outside the gene matches: 24. The CDR3 sequence: CASSLGWGQSNTGGDDGYTF. CDR3 in DNA: TGTGCCAGCAGCTTAGGCTGGGGACAGTCGAACACCGGGGGCGATGATGGCTACACCTTC.

This clonotype was counted many times. The V and J genes are TRBV29-1 and TRBJ1-2, with D unresolved. Trimming shortened V by 7 bases and J by 3 bases, and 9 bases separated the two germline ends. Per the germline V gene, CDR1 is SQVTM and CDR2 is ANQGSEA. This CDR3 region has 11 residues. The CDR3 region is CSGRADYGYTF. Written as DNA, the CDR3 is TGCAGCGGTCGTGCTGACTATGGCTACACCTTC.

This clonotype was observed at least ten times. The chain combines TRBV12-3 or TRBV12-4 with TRBJ1-6; 9 positions match TRBD1. The CDR3 runs 15 residues. J lost 8 bases, V lost 8 bases, and 10 bases had no gene match. CDR3 amino acids: CASRARGQGDSPLHF. For the CDR3, the DNA is TGTGCCAGCCGGGCCCGGGGACAGGGAGATTCACCCCTCCACTTT.

This clonotype was detected ten times or more. The chain couples TRBV11-2 to TRBJ2-7; D may be TRBD2 (6 bases). Trimming left V 2 bases short and J 3 bases short, with 11 bases between. The CDR3 extends over 14 amino acids. Per germline, CDR1 SGHAT and CDR2 FQNNGV. In nucleotides, the CDR3 is TGTGCCAGCAGCTTAACGGGGGAAGGCTACGAGCAGTACTTC. Translation gives CASSLTGEGYEQYF.

V is TRBV9 and J is TRBJ2-7, with D hard to call. The CDR3 runs to 13 residues. V lost 5 bases to trimming and J lost 4 bases, with 13 bases between them. Germline assignment: CDR1 SGDLS and CDR2 YYNGEE. CDR3 nucleotide sequence: TGTGCCAGCAGTCCAAGAGAGGAGTACGAGCAGTACTTC. Translated: CASSPREEYEQYF.

V gene TRBV27 combines with J gene TRBJ2-5; unclear D gene. Germline loops: CDR1 MNHEY, CDR2 SMNVEV (reference sequence). The CDR3 length is 15 residues. V was shortened by 5 bases and J by 5 bases, with 18 bases between the two germline ends. CDR3 DNA sequence: TGTGCCAGCAGTCCACCGGGCCGCGTCGGGGAGACCCAGTACTTC. Translation: CASSPPGRVGETQYF.

This clonotype was detected ten times or more. This rearrangement joins TRBV4-1 to TRBJ2-7; TRBD1 agrees at 7 bases. Germline CDR1 is MGHRA and CDR2 is YSYEKL. The V segment lost 2 bases and the J segment 12 bases; nucleotides outside the gene matches: 10. The CDR3 consists of 13 residues. The CDR3 DNA reads TGCGCCAGCAGCCAACACGACAGGGTTGATCTGTACTTC. This codes for CASSQHDRVDLYF.

The V call is TRBV2, the J call TRBJ1-1; TRBD1 aligns across 7 bases. V was clipped by 2 bases and J by 6 bases; unmatched bases: 6. The CDR3 is made up of 14 amino acids. From germline, CDR1 is SNHLY and CDR2 FYNNEI. CDR3 sequence (DNA): TGTGCCAGCAGTGAAAGACGACAGGGCCCTGAAGCTTTCTTT. This gives the protein CASSERRQGPEAFF.

This clonotype was detected only once. A much larger clone differs from this one at a single base, so this may be a read error. J is TRBJ2-5 and V is TRBV7-7; no clear D. Germline values: CDR1 SSHAT, CDR2 FNYEAQ (reference sequence). The CDR3 totals 15 residues. The CDR3 nucleotides read TGCGCCAGCAGCCAAGAATCGGCCAGTCAAGGGACCCAGTACTTC. It yields the protein CASSQESASQGTQYF.

In this sample, this clonotype turned up many times. V gene TRBV10-3 combines with J gene TRBJ1-2, with D perhaps TRBD1 (5 bases). The germline V gene encodes CDR1 ENHRY and CDR2 SYGVKD. The CDR3 runs 12 residues. V shed 8 bases and J shed 5 bases, with 12 bases lying between them. The DNA of the CDR3 is TGTGCCATCTTTAGAGGGACTTATGGCTACACCTTC. This gives the protein CAIFRGTYGYTF.

The chain couples TRBV12-3 or TRBV12-4 to TRBJ1-4; tentative D call: TRBD1 (6 bases). CDR3 size: 16 residues. Trimming took off 5 bases at V and 0 bases at J, with 13 bases between the two ends. This chain's CDR3 is CASSIGQFATNEKLFF. The CDR3 DNA reads as TGTGCCAGCAGTATTGGACAGTTTGCAACTAATGAAAAACTGTTTTTT.

This clonotype showed up many times. V and J are TRBV4-3 and TRBJ1-2; TRBD1 matches at 8 bases. Germline CDR1 reads LGHNA; CDR2 reads YSLEER. The CDR3 extends over 15 amino acids. V shed 1 base, J shed 7 bases, and the junction held 8 bases outside the gene matches. The CDR3 region is CASSQVQGVMGGYTF. The DNA of the CDR3 is TGCGCCAGCAGCCAAGTACAGGGGGTTATGGGTGGCTACACCTTC.

In this sample, this clonotype turned up many times. The chain recombines TRBV7-9 with TRBJ2-7, with a tentative D call TRBD1 (5 bases). The germline gives CDR1 SEHNR, CDR2 FQNEAQ (reference sequence). V was cut by 4 bases and J by 0 bases, with 16 bases left in between. CDR3 length: 16 residues. The CDR3 protein is CASSSLVGLDSYEQYF. For the CDR3, the DNA is TGTGCCAGCAGCTCCCTTGTGGGGCTGGACTCCTACGAGCAGTACTTC.

On this clonotype: The conserved phenylalanine or tryptophan is not found at the CDR3 terminus, so this likely reflects a read error. The DNA is left out, because the CDR3 cannot be placed on it with certainty; the CDR3 is given as TCRdb lists it. V usage is TRBV14 and J usage is TRBJ1-1. The CDR3 has 12 residues if both end residues are counted. CDR1 and CDR2 (germline): SGHDN, FVKESK. This chain's CDR3 is CASSDTAGEASL.

The chain links TRBV20-1 to TRBJ2-7, with TRBD2 identical over 13 bases. CDR1 is DFQATT, CDR2 SNEGSKA, per germline (reference sequence). CDR3 length: 18 amino acids. V gave up 0 bases and J gave up 1 base; unmatched junction bases: 9. The CDR3: CSARELTSGGPFSYEQYF. In nucleotides, the CDR3 is TGCAGTGCTAGAGAATTGACTAGCGGGGGGCCATTTTCCTACGAGCAGTACTTC.

The J gene is TRBJ2-6, the V gene TRBV10-3, with D perhaps matching TRBD1 (5 bases). Looked up from germline, CDR1 is ENHRY and CDR2 is SYGVKD. The CDR3 sequence is 16 residues long. The V end was cut by 3 bases, the J end by 1 base, with 10 bases between. For the CDR3, the DNA is TGTGCCATCAGTGAAGGGGCTGGATCTGGGGCCAACGTCCTGACTTTC. Translated, it gives CAISEGAGSGANVLTF.